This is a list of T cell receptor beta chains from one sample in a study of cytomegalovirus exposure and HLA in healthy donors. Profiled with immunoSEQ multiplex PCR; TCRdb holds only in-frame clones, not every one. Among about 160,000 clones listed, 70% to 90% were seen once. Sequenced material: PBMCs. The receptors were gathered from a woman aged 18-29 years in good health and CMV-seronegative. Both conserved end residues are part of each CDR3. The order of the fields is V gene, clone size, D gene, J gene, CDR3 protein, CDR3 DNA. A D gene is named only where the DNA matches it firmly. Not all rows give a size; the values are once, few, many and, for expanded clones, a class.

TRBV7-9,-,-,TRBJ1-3,CASSRDRSSGNTIYF,TGTGCCAGCAGCCGCGACCGGAGCTCTGGAAACACCATATATTTT
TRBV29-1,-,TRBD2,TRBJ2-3,CSVGVSGSSIDTQYF,TGCAGCGTTGGGGTTAGCGGGAGTAGCATAGATACGCAGTATTTT
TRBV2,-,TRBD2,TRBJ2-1,CASSATSGGAHEQFF,TGTGCCAGCAGTGCGACTAGCGGGGGGGCTCATGAGCAGTTCTTC
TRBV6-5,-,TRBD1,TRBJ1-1,CASSYSRTGEAFF,TGTGCCAGCAGTTACTCGCGGACAGGGGAAGCTTTCTTT
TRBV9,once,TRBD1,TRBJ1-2,CASSVAGGFYGYTF,TGTGCCAGCAGCGTAGCAGGGGGCTTCTATGGCTACACCTTC
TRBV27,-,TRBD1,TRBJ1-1,CASSSSGQGLRTEAFF,TGTGCCAGCAGTTCCTCGGGACAGGGCCTCCGCACTGAAGCTTTCTTT
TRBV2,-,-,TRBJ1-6,CAGMDTRSYNSPLHF,TGTGCCGGCATGGACACGAGGTCCTATAATTCACCCCTCCACTTT
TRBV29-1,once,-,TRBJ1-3,CSVEVRDGPGNTIYF,TGCAGCGTTGAAGTGCGGGACGGCCCGGGGAACACCATATATTTT
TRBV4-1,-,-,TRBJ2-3,CASRRSGSTDTQYF,TGCGCCAGCAGGAGGAGCGGGAGCACAGATACGCAGTATTTT
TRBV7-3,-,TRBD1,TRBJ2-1,CASSLAGGASYNEQFF,TGTGCCAGCAGCTTAGCAGGGGGCGCGTCCTACAATGAGCAGTTCTTC
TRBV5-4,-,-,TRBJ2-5,CASSLGLIQGRETQYF,TGTGCCAGCAGCTTGGGTTTGATCCAGGGGCGAGAGACCCAGTACTTC
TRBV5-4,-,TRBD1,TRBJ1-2,CASSLEGQGFGYGYTF,TGTGCCAGCAGCTTGGAGGGACAGGGCTTTGGCTATGGCTACACCTTC